This is a list of T cell receptor beta chains from one sample in a study of blood T cell repertoires in COVID-19. Here immunoSEQ multiplex PCR was the method, and the copy in TCRdb shows in-frame clones only, minus some. In the table there are 200,000 to 250,000 clones, over 70% of which are singletons. The sample comprised peripheral blood. The receptors originated from a woman aged 70 to 79 with acute or convalescent COVID-19. The CDR3 runs from the conserved cysteine through the conserved F or W. D genes are given only for firm matches.

d_gene: TRBD2; j_gene: TRBJ2-7; v_gene: TRBV10-2; CDR3aa: CASSQGGYEQYF
d_gene: TRBD1; j_gene: TRBJ1-2; v_gene: TRBV11-2; CDR3aa: CASSSSSGTGGDPYF
d_gene: .; j_gene: TRBJ2-1; v_gene: TRBV6-2/TRBV6-3; CDR3aa: CASSYSNSGAYNEQFF
d_gene: TRBD2; j_gene: TRBJ2-1; v_gene: TRBV9; CDR3aa: CASSAPSGGAYNEQFF
d_gene: TRBD1; j_gene: TRBJ1-5; v_gene: TRBV13; CDR3aa: CASSRRTGGVYQPQHF
d_gene: .; j_gene: TRBJ1-6; v_gene: TRBV11-2; CDR3aa: CASSLNSGEYNSPLHF
d_gene: .; j_gene: TRBJ1-1; v_gene: TRBV30; CDR3aa: CAWSHRGTEAFF
d_gene: .; j_gene: TRBJ1-6; v_gene: TRBV5-6; CDR3aa: CASSLGHINSPLHF
d_gene: .; j_gene: TRBJ2-7; v_gene: TRBV3-1/TRBV3-2; CDR3aa: CASSQGSGSYEQYF
d_gene: .; j_gene: TRBJ2-2; v_gene: TRBV6-2/TRBV6-3; CDR3aa: CASSMRQSANTGELFF
d_gene: .; j_gene: TRBJ1-2; v_gene: TRBV5-6; CDR3aa: CASSLGIAGPVGYTF
d_gene: TRBD1; j_gene: TRBJ1-6; v_gene: TRBV7-8; CDR3aa: CASSPQGASNSPLHF
d_gene: TRBD2; j_gene: TRBJ2-1; v_gene: TRBV30; CDR3aa: CAWSGTSGGDEQFF
d_gene: .; j_gene: TRBJ1-6; v_gene: TRBV25-1; CDR3aa: CASSEFGNSPLHF
d_gene: .; j_gene: TRBJ1-5; v_gene: TRBV6-2/TRBV6-3; CDR3aa: CASSPPGTPNQPQHF
d_gene: .; j_gene: TRBJ2-2; v_gene: TRBV24-1; CDR3aa: CATSKHLTGELFF
d_gene: .; j_gene: TRBJ2-4; v_gene: TRBV19; CDR3aa: CASSIVTAPGYIQYF
d_gene: .; j_gene: TRBJ2-6; v_gene: TRBV4-3; CDR3aa: CASSRGSFMGANVLTF
d_gene: TRBD2; j_gene: TRBJ2-5; v_gene: TRBV3-1/TRBV3-2; CDR3aa: CASSQKAGRSAETQYF
d_gene: .; j_gene: TRBJ2-7; v_gene: TRBV6-1; CDR3aa: CASSEIVGGPSHEQYF
d_gene: TRBD2; j_gene: TRBJ2-1; v_gene: TRBV11-2; CDR3aa: CASSVSGTSGGRNEQFF
d_gene: .; j_gene: TRBJ2-3; v_gene: TRBV5-1; CDR3aa: CASSDGVTDTQYF
d_gene: .; j_gene: TRBJ2-3; v_gene: TRBV10-2; CDR3aa: CASSAGQRNTQYF
d_gene: TRBD1; j_gene: TRBJ1-1; v_gene: TRBV25-1; CDR3aa: CASSDERTGGRNTEAFF
d_gene: .; j_gene: TRBJ2-3; v_gene: TRBV29-1; CDR3aa: CSVGRGLGGQYF
d_gene: .; j_gene: TRBJ2-3; v_gene: TRBV30; CDR3aa: CAWRAGQTDTQYF
d_gene: TRBD2; j_gene: TRBJ2-7; v_gene: TRBV6-2/TRBV6-3; CDR3aa: CASSYPPGLAGAYEQYF
d_gene: .; j_gene: TRBJ2-5; v_gene: TRBV5-1; CDR3aa: CASSLGGGETQYF
d_gene: .; j_gene: TRBJ1-2; v_gene: TRBV19; CDR3aa: CASAVGAYGYTF
d_gene: TRBD1; j_gene: TRBJ2-1; v_gene: TRBV5-4; CDR3aa: CASSIGNRGRGYNEQFF
d_gene: TRBD1; j_gene: TRBJ1-1; v_gene: TRBV9; CDR3aa: CASSVDGGQDTEAFF
d_gene: .; j_gene: TRBJ2-3; v_gene: TRBV5-4; CDR3aa: CASRSRVRRGDTQYF
d_gene: TRBD1; j_gene: TRBJ1-4; v_gene: TRBV7-2; CDR3aa: CASSKEGAVNEKLFF
d_gene: .; j_gene: TRBJ2-5; v_gene: TRBV6-2/TRBV6-3; CDR3aa: CASSYGRGLQETQYF
d_gene: .; j_gene: TRBJ2-3; v_gene: TRBV3-1/TRBV3-2; CDR3aa: CASSHITGRQYF
d_gene: .; j_gene: TRBJ2-3; v_gene: TRBV30; CDR3aa: CAWSPGLSTDTQYF
d_gene: TRBD1; j_gene: TRBJ2-5; v_gene: TRBV7-2; CDR3aa: CASSLPGQGMLGTQYF
d_gene: TRBD1; j_gene: TRBJ1-1; v_gene: TRBV10-3; CDR3aa: CATTGQLNTEAFF
d_gene: .; j_gene: TRBJ2-7; v_gene: TRBV6-1; CDR3aa: CASSESGEAYEQYF
d_gene: .; j_gene: TRBJ2-3; v_gene: TRBV24-1; CDR3aa: CATSLRETDTQYF
d_gene: .; j_gene: TRBJ2-5; v_gene: TRBV7-3; CDR3aa: CASSPDSSLPETQYF
d_gene: .; j_gene: TRBJ1-2; v_gene: TRBV18; CDR3aa: CASSFSGGEGYTF
d_gene: .; j_gene: TRBJ1-6; v_gene: TRBV5-1; CDR3aa: CASSLGIAGVYSPLHF
d_gene: .; j_gene: TRBJ2-1; v_gene: TRBV21-1; CDR3aa: CASSKKARRVAGVSSYNEQFF
d_gene: .; j_gene: TRBJ1-4; v_gene: TRBV7-2; CDR3aa: CASSQRTEGGEKLFF
d_gene: .; j_gene: TRBJ1-2; v_gene: TRBV29-1; CDR3aa: CSVSRDTFGGYTF
d_gene: .; j_gene: TRBJ2-7; v_gene: TRBV6-2/TRBV6-3; CDR3aa: CASSAMTGAYEQYF
d_gene: .; j_gene: TRBJ1-2; v_gene: TRBV24-1; CDR3aa: CATSSGSHGYTF
d_gene: .; j_gene: TRBJ2-1; v_gene: TRBV29-1; CDR3aa: CSVGLRGYRTLASNEQFF